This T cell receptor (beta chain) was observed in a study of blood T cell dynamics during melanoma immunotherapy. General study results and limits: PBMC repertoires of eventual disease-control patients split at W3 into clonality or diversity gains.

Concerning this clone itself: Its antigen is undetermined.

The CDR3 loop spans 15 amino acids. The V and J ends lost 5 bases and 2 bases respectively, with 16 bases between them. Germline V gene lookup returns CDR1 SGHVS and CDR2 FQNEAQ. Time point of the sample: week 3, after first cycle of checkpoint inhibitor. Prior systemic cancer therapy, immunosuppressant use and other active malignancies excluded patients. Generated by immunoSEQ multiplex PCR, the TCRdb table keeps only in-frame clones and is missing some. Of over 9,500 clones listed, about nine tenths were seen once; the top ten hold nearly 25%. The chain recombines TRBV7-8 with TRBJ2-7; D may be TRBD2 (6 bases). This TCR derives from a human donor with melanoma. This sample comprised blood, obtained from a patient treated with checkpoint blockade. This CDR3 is CASSPRRASAYEQYF. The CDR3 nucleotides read TGTGCCAGCAGCCCCCGGAGGGCCTCGGCCTACGAGCAGTACTTC.